The 14 T cell receptor beta chains below all came from one sample that was sequenced in a study of PD-1 blockade in classical Hodgkin lymphoma. Profiled with immunoSEQ multiplex PCR; TCRdb holds only in-frame clones, not every one. This sample carries 45,000 to 55,000 clones, roughly 80% of them seen once, and the ten largest clones take approximately 15%. Autologous stem cell transplantation was followed by relapse in every patient, and brentuximab vedotin exposure varied. The material was peripheral blood mononuclear cells (PBMCs), obtained at baseline. These receptors came from a human donor with classical Hodgkin lymphoma.

The V and J genes are TRBV11-2 and TRBJ2-1; 13 positions match TRBD2. The V and J ends lost 6 bases and 2 bases, in that order; junction bases with no gene match: 1. The germline CDR1 and CDR2 sequences are SGHAT and FQNNGV. CDR3 length equals 15 residues. CDR3 in DNA: TGTGCCAGCAGTGGGACTAGCGGGACCTACAATGAGCAGTTCTTC. This encodes CASSGTSGTYNEQFF.

CDR3 amino acids: CASSAYNEQFF. CDR3 in DNA: TGTGCCAGCAGTGCCTACAATGAGCAGTTCTTC. This rearrangement joins TRBV6-5 to TRBJ2-1; D is unclear. Trimming pared 5 bases from V and 2 bases from J, leaving 1 base between. Germline V gene sequence: CDR1 MNHEY, CDR2 SVGAGI. CDR3 length: 11 residues.

A few counts support this clone. V is TRBV19 and J is TRBJ1-5; 7 positions agree with TRBD1. After removal of 9 bases from V and 2 bases from J, the junction contained 10 bases not matched to a gene. Germline V gene data show CDR1 as LNHDA and CDR2 as SQIVND (reference sequence). The CDR3 length is 15 residues. The CDR3 DNA reads as TGTGCCAGCGAGATCATAGGGACAGGCAATCAGCCCCAGCATTTT. Amino acid sequence: CASEIIGTGNQPQHF.

Regarding this clone: Other DNA sequences from this sample encode an identical CDR3 as well. The J gene is TRBJ2-1, the V gene TRBV27; 8 bases agree with TRBD2. V was pared by 3 bases and J by 4 bases, with 2 bases of the junction left unmatched. The CDR3 is 14 amino acids. CDR1 and CDR2 (germline): MNHEY, SMNVEV (reference sequence). The CDR3 DNA reads as TGTGCCAGCAGTTTGGCTAGCGGGTACAATGAGCAGTTCTTC. The encoded protein is CASSLASGYNEQFF.

The gene calls are TRBV27 and TRBJ1-4; D remains unclear. Per the germline V gene, CDR1 is MNHEY and CDR2 is SMNVEV (reference sequence). Trimming shortened V by 2 bases and J by 8 bases, and 6 bases separated the two germline ends. The CDR3 length is 12 residues. The chain's CDR3 is CASSLVAEKLFF. CDR3 sequence (DNA): TGTGCCAGCAGTTTAGTGGCAGAAAAACTGTTTTTT.

The gene calls are TRBV9 and TRBJ2-7, with D perhaps assigned TRBD1 or TRBD2 (5 bases each). V lost 4 bases and J lost 3, with 17 bases in between. Germline CDR1 SGDLS, CDR2 YYNGEE. The CDR3 spans 15 residues. The CDR3 DNA reads as TGTGCCAGCAGCCCACGTCATGGGGGACGCTACGAGCAGTACTTC. It encodes CASSPRHGGRYEQYF.

The genes are TRBV13 and TRBJ2-6; maybe TRBD2 (5 bases). V was clipped by 10 bases and J by 0 bases, with 7 bases between them. CDR3 length: 13 residues. The V gene's germline CDR1 is PRHDT and CDR2 FYEKMQ (reference sequence). CDR3 bases: TGTGCCACCGAGGGCTCTGGGGCCAACGTCCTGACTTTC. Translating it yields CATEGSGANVLTF.

This clone has only a few counts. CDR3 DNA: TGTGCCAGCAGCCAGGAGCACTGGGGTGAGCAGTTCTTC. Amino acids: CASSQEHWGEQFF. The V call is TRBV5-4, the J call TRBJ2-1, with no clear D. The length of the CDR3 is 13 residues. V gave up 4 bases and J gave up 9 bases, with 14 bases separating them. Germline V CDR1 and CDR2: SGHNT, YYREEE (reference sequence). The full variable domain, completed using reference TRBV5-4 and TRBJ2-1, is ETGVTQSPTHLIKTRGQQVTLRCSSQSGHNTVSWYQQALGQGPQFIFQYYREEENGRGNFPPRFSGLQFPNYSSELNVNALELDDSALYLCASSQEHWGEQFFGPGTRLTVL.

The rearrangement links TRBV9 to TRBJ2-2; a weak D match, TRBD2 (5 bases). Trimming took off 1 base at V and 4 bases at J, with 5 bases between the two ends. Germline-derived CDR1 and CDR2 are SGDLS and YYNGEE. This CDR3 is built from 13 residues. CDR3: CASSVRGTGELFF. The CDR3 DNA sequence: TGTGCCAGCAGCGTACGGGGCACCGGGGAGCTGTTTTTT.

The chain carries TRBV18 and TRBJ2-7, with 11 positions matching TRBD2. The CDR3 is 15 amino acids. The ends lost 4 bases at V and 4 bases at J; junction bases unmatched: 6. CDR1 is KGHSH, CDR2 LQKENI, per germline. CDR3 sequence (DNA): TGTGCCAGCTCACTAGCGGGAGGGCCCTCGTACGAGCAGTACTTC. This codes for CASSLAGGPSYEQYF.

The genes are TRBV29-1 and TRBJ1-3; tentative D call: TRBD1 (5 bases). This CDR3 contains 12 residues. Germline lookup yields CDR1 SQVTM and CDR2 ANQGSEA. The V end lost 6 bases, the J end lost 0 bases, and 6 bases lay between the germline ends. For the CDR3, the DNA is TGCAGCGTCAGGGACTCTGGAAACACCATATATTTT. This translates into CSVRDSGNTIYF.

The chain couples TRBV6-4 to TRBJ2-3, with TRBD2 matching 7 bases. Germline CDR1 reads MRHNA; CDR2 reads SNTAGT. The CDR3 spans 16 residues. The V and J ends lost 4 bases and 0 bases, in that order; junction bases with no gene match: 7. This CDR3 is CASSVKSGASTDTQYF. CDR3 coding DNA: TGTGCCAGCAGTGTAAAGAGCGGGGCAAGCACAGATACGCAGTATTTT.

J is TRBJ2-7 and V is TRBV18; D may correspond to TRBD1 or TRBD2 (5 bases each). This CDR3 is 11 amino acids long. The V gene's germline CDR1 is KGHSH and CDR2 LQKENI. With 6 bases removed from V and 4 bases from J, the gap between germline ends came to 7 bases. CDR3 loop: CASSGPYEQYF. CDR3 bases: TGTGCCAGCTCGGGACCTTACGAGCAGTACTTC. Using reference TRBV18 and TRBJ2-7 for the parts outside the CDR3, the full variable domain is NAGVMQNPRHLVRRRGQEARLRCSPMKGHSHVYWYRQLPEEGLKFMVYLQKENIIDESGMPKERFSAEFPKEGPSILRIQQVVRGDSAAYFCASSGPYEQYFGPGTRLTVT.

This clone appeared a few times. V is TRBV30 and J is TRBJ1-1; D unclear. Per germline, CDR1 GTSNPN and CDR2 SVGIG (reference sequence). The CDR3 contains 14 residues. V gave up 1 base and J gave up 6 bases, with 15 bases separating them. The CDR3 is CAWSAEASVAEAFF. CDR3 nucleotides: TGTGCCTGGAGTGCGGAAGCGTCGGTAGCTGAAGCTTTCTTT.